This T cell receptor beta chain was recorded in a study of T-cell reconstitution after alpha-beta-depleted transplantation in children. V lost 2 bases, J lost 7 bases, and 12 bases lay in between. This CDR3 spans 14 amino acids. Germline V CDR1 and CDR2: SGHDN, FVKESK. The authors prepared the TCRbeta library with unique molecular identifiers. TCRdb used MiXCR to reprocess the PCR reads, holding one entry per CDR3 protein. The sample holds a few hundred thousand distinct CDR3 sequences, about 7% seen once. The chain couples TRBV14 to TRBJ2-1; D is perhaps TRBD1 (5 bases). The sequence came from a boy aged 2 to 10 with acute lymphoblastic leukemia, due to receive a stem cell transplant. Sequenced material: PBMCs, taken before TCRalphabeta/CD19-depleted stem cell transplant. CDR3 sequence: CASSQQGGVNEQFF. CDR3 nucleotides: TGTGCCAGCAGCCAACAGGGTGGGGTAAATGAGCAGTTCTTC.